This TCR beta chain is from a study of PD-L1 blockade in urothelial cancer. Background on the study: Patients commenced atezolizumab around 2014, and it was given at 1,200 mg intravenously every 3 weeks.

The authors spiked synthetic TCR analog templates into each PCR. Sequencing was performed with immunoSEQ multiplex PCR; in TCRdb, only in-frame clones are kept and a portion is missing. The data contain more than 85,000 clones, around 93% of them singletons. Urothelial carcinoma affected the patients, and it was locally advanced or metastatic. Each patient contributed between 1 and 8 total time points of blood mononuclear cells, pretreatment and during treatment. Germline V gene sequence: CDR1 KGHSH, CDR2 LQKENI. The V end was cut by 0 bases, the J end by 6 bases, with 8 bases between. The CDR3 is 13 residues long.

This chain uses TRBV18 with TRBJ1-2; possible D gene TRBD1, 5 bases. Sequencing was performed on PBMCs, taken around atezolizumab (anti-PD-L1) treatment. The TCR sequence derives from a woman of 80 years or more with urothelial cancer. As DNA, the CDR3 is TGTGCCAGCTCACCACCGGCAGGGAATGGCTACACCTTC. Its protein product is CASSPPAGNGYTF.